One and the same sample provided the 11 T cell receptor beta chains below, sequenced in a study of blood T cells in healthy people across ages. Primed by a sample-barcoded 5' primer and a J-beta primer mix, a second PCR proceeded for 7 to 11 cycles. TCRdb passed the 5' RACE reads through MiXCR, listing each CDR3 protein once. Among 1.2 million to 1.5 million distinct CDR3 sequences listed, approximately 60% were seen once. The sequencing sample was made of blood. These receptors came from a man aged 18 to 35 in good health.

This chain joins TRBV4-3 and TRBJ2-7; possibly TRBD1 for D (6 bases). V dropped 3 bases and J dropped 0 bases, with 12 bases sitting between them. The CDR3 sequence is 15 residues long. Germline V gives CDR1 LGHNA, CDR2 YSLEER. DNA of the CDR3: TGCGCCAGCAGCCAGCAAACAGGGTACTCCTACGAGCAGTACTTC. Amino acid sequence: CASSQQTGYSYEQYF.

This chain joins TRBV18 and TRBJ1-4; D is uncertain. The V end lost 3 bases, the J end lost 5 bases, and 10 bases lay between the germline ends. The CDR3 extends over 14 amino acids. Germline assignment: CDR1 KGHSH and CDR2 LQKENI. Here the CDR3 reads CASSPKDGNEKLFF. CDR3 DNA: TGTGCCAGCTCACCGAAGGACGGGAATGAAAAACTGTTTTTT.

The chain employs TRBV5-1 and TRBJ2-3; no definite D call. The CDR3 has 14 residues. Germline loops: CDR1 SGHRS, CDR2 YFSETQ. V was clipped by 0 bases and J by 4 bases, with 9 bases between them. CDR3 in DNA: TGCGCCAGCAGCTTGGACACGGGCGCAGATACGCAGTATTTT. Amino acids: CASSLDTGADTQYF. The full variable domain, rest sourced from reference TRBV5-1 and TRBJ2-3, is KAGVTQTPRYLIKTRGQQVTLSCSPISGHRSVSWYQQTPGQGLQFLFEYFSETQRNKGNFPGRFSGRQFSNSRSEMNVSTLELGDSALYLCASSLDTGADTQYFGPGTRLTVL.

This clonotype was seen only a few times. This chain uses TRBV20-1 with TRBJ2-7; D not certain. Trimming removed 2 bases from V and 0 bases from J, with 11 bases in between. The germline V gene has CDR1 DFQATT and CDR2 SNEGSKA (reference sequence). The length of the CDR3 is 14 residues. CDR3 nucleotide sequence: TGCAGTGCTAGATCAACCGAGAGCTCCTACGAGCAGTACTTC. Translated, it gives CSARSTESSYEQYF.

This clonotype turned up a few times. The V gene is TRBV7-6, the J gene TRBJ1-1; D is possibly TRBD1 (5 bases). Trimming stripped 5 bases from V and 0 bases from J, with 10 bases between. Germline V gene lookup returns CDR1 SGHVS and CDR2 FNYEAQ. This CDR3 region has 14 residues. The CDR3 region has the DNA TGTGCCAGCAGCGCCGGGGGGATGAACACTGAAGCTTTCTTT. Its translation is CASSAGGMNTEAFF.

This CDR3 reads CASSSHPGGNNSYNSPLHF. The CDR3 DNA reads as TGTGCCAGCAGCTCCCACCCGGGGGGGAACAACTCCTATAATTCACCCCTCCACTTT. The chain uses TRBV7-4 and TRBJ1-6, with D tentatively TRBD1 (5 bases). Germline V gene data show CDR1 as SGHVT and CDR2 as SQSDAQ. V gave up 4 bases and J gave up 0 bases, with 19 bases separating them. This CDR3 comprises 19 residues.

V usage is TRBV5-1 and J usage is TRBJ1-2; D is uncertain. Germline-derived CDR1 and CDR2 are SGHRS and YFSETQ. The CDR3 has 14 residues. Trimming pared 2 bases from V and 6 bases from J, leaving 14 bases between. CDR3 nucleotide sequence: TGCGCCAGCAGCTTTAGCGACCCCACGGATGGCTACACCTTC. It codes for CASSFSDPTDGYTF.

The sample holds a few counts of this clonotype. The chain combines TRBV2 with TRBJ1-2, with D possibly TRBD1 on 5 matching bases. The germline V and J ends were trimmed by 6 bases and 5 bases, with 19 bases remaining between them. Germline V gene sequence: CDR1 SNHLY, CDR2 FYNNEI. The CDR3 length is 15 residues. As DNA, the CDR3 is TGTGCCAGCAGCGACCTGGGGCAGGTTTTTTATGGCTACACCTTC. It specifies CASSDLGQVFYGYTF.

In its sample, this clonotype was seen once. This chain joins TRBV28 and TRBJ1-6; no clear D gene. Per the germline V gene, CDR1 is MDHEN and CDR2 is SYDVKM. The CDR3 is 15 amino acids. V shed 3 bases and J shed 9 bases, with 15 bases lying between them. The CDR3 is CASSFPAGSGSPLHF. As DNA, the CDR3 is TGTGCCAGCAGTTTCCCTGCGGGGAGCGGTTCACCCCTCCACTTT.

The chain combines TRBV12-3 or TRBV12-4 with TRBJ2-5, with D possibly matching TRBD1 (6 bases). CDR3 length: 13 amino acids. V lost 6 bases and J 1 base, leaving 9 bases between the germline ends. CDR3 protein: CASRPDSQETQYF. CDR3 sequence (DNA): TGTGCCAGCAGGCCGGACAGCCAAGAGACCCAGTACTTC.

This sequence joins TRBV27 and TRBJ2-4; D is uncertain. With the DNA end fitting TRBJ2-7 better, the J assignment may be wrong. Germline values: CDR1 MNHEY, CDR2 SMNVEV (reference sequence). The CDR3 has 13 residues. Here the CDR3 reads CASSLSMGYEQYF. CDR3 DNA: TGTGCCAGCAGTTTATCGATGGGCTACGAGCAGTACTTC.